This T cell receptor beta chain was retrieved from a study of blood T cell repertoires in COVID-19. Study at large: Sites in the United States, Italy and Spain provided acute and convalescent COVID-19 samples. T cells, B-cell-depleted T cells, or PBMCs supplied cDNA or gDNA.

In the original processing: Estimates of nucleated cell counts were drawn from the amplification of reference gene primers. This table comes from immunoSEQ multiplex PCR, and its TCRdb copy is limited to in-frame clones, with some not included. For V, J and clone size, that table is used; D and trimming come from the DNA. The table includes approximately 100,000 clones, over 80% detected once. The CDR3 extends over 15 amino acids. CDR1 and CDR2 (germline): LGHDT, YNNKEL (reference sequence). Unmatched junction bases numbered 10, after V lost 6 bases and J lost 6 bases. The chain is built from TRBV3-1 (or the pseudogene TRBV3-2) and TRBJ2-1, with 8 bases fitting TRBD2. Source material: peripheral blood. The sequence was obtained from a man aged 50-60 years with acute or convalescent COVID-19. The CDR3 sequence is CASSPGTRVLNEQFF. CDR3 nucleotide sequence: TGTGCCAGCAGTCCCGGGACTAGGGTTCTCAATGAGCAGTTCTTC.